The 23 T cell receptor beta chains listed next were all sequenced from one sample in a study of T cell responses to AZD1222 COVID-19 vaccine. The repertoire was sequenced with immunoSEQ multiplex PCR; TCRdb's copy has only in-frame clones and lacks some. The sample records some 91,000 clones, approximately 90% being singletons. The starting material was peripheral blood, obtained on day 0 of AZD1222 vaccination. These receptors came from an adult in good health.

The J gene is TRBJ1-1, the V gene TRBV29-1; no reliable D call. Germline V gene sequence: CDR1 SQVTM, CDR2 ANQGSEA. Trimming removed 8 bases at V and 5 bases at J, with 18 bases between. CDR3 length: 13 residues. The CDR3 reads CSSEPLAGTEAFF. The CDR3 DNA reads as TGCAGCTCAGAGCCCCTGGCGGGGACTGAAGCTTTCTTT.

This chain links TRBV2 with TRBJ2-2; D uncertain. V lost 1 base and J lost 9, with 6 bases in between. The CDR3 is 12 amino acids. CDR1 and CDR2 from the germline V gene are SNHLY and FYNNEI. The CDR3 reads CASSEVPRELFF. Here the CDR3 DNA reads TGTGCCAGCAGTGAAGTCCCGCGGGAGCTGTTTTTT. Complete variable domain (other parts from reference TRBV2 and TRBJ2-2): EPEVTQTPSHQVTQMGQEVILRCVPISNHLYFYWYRQILGQKVEFLVSFYNNEISEKSEIFDDQFSVERPDGSNFTLKIRSTKLEDSAMYFCASSEVPRELFFGEGSRLTVL.

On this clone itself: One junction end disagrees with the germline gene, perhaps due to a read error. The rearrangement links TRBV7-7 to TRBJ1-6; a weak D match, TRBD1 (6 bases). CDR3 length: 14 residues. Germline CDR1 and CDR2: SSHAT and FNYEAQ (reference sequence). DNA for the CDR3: TGTGCTAGCAGCTTAGAGACAGGTATTTCACCCCTCCACTTT. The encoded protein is CASSLETGISPLHF.

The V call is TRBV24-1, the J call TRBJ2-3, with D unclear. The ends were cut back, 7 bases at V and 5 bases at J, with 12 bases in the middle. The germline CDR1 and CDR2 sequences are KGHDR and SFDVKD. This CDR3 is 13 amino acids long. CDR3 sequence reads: CATSATVRDTQYF. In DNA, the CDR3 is TGTGCCACCAGCGCCACGGTGCGAGATACGCAGTATTTT.

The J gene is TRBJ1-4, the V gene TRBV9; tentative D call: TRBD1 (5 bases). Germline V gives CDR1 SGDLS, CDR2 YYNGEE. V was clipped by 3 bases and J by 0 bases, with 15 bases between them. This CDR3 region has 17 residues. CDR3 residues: CASSGGQLYSTNEKLFF. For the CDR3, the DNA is TGTGCCAGCAGCGGAGGACAACTCTATTCAACTAATGAAAAACTGTTTTTT.

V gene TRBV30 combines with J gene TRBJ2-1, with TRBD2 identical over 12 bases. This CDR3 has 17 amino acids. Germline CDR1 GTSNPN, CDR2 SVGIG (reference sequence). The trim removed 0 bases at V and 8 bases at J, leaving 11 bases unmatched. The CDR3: CAWSVFGASGRAYEQFF. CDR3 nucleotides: TGTGCCTGGAGTGTATTCGGGGCTAGCGGGAGGGCCTATGAGCAGTTCTTC.

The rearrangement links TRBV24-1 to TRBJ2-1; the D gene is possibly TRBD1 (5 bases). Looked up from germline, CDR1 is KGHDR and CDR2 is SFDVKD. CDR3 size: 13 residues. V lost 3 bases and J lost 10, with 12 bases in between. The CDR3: CATSDPTGREQFF. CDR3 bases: TGTGCCACCAGTGATCCTACAGGACGGGAGCAGTTCTTC.

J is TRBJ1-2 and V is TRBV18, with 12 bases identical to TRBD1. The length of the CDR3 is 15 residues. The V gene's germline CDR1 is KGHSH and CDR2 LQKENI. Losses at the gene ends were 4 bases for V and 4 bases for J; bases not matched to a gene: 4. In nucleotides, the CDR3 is TGTGCCAGCTCACGCGGGACAGGGGGCCCCTATGGCTACACCTTC. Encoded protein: CASSRGTGGPYGYTF.

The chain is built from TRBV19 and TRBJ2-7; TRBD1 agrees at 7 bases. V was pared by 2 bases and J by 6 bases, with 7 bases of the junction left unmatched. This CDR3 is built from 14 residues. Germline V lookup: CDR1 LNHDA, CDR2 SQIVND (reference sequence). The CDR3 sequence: CASSIQQGQGEQYF. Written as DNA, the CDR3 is TGTGCCAGTAGTATACAACAGGGGCAAGGCGAGCAGTACTTC.

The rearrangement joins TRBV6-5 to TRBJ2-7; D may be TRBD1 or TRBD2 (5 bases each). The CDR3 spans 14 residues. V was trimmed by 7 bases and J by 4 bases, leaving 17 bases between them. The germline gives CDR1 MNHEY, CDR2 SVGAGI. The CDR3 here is CASTGTRSHYEQYF. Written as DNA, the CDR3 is TGTGCCAGCACGGGGACCCGGTCTCATTACGAGCAGTACTTC.

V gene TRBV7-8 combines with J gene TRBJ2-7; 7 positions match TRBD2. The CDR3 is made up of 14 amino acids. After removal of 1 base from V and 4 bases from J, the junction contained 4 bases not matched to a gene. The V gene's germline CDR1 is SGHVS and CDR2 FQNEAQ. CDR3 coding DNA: TGTGCCAGCAGCTTAGGTTCCGGGAGGTACGAGCAGTACTTC. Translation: CASSLGSGRYEQYF.

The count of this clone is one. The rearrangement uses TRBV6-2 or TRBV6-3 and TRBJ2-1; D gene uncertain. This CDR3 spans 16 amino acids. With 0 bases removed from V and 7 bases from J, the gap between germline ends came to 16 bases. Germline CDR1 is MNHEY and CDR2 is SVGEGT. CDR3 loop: CASSYSTSLARNEQFF. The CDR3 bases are TGTGCCAGCAGTTACTCGACATCTCTGGCGCGTAATGAGCAGTTCTTC.

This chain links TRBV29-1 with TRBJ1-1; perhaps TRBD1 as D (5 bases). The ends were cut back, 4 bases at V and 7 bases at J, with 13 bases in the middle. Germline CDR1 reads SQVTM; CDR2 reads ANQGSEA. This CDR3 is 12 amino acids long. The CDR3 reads CSVVPGTYEAFF. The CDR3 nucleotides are TGCAGCGTTGTTCCCGGGACGTATGAAGCTTTCTTT.

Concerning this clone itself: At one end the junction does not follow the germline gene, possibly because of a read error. CDR3 amino acids: CASSQDTGELFF. As DNA, the CDR3 is TGTGCCAGCAGCCAAGACACTGGGGAGCTGTTTTTT. The chain is built from TRBV4-2 and TRBJ2-2, with D hard to call. The CDR3 extends over 12 amino acids. Germline V gene sequence: CDR1 LGHNA, CDR2 YNFKEQ.

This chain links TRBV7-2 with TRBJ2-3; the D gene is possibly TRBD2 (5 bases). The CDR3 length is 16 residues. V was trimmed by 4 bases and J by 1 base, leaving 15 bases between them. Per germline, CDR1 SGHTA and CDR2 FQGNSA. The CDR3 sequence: CASSSRGLAGTDTQYF. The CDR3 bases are TGTGCCAGCAGCTCTCGAGGACTCGCGGGCACAGATACGCAGTATTTT.

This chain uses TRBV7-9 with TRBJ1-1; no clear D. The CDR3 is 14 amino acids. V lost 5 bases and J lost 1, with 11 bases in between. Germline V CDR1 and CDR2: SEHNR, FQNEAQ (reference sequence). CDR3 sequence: CASSRTDENTEAFF. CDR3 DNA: TGTGCCAGCAGCCGGACCGACGAGAACACTGAAGCTTTCTTT. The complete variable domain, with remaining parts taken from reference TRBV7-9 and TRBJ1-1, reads DTGVSQNPRHKITKRGQNVTFRCDPISEHNRLYWYRQTLGQGPEFLTYFQNEAQLEKSRLLSDRFSAERPKGSFSTLEIQRTEQGDSAMYLCASSRTDENTEAFFGQGTRLTVV.

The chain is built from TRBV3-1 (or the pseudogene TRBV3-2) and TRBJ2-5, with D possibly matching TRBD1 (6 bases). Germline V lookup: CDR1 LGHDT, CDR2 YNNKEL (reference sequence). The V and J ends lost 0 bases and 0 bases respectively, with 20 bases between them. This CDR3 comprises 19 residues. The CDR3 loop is CASSQEDYLWTAYQETQYF. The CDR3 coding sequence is TGTGCCAGCAGCCAAGAGGATTATTTATGGACAGCGTACCAAGAGACCCAGTACTTC.

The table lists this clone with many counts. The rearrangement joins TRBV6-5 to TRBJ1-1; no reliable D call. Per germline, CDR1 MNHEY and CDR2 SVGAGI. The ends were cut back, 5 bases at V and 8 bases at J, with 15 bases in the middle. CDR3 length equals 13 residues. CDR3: CASSLTPGREAFF. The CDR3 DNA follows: TGTGCCAGCAGTCTAACACCCGGACGGGAAGCTTTCTTT.

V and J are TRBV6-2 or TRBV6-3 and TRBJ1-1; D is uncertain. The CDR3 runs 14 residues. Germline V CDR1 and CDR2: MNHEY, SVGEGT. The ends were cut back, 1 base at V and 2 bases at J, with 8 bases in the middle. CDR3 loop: CASSYYRGNTEAFF. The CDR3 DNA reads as TGTGCCAGCAGTTACTACCGGGGTAACACTGAAGCTTTCTTT.

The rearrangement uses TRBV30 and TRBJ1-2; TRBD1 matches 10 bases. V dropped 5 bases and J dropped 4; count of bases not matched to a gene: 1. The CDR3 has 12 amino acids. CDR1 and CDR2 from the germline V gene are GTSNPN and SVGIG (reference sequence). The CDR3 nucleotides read TGTGCCTGGGGGGACAGGGGCTATGGCTACACCTTC. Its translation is CAWGDRGYGYTF. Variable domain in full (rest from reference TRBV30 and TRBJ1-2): SQTIHQWPATLVQPVGSPLSLECTVEGTSNPNLYWYRQAAGRGLQLLFYSVGIGQISSEVPQNLSASRPQDRQFILSSKKLLLSDSGFYLCAWGDRGYGYTFGSGTRLTVV.

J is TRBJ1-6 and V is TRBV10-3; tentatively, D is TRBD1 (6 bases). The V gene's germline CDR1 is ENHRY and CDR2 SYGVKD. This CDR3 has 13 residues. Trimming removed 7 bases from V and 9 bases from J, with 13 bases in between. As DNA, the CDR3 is TGTGCCATCACCCGGGACATCAGTTCACCCCTCCACTTT. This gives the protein CAITRDISSPLHF.

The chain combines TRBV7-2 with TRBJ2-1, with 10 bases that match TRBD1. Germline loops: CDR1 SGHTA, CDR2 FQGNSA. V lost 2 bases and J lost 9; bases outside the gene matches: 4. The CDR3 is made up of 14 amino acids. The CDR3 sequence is CASSLMDRGGEQFF. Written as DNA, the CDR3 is TGTGCCAGCAGCTTAATGGACAGGGGGGGTGAGCAGTTCTTC.

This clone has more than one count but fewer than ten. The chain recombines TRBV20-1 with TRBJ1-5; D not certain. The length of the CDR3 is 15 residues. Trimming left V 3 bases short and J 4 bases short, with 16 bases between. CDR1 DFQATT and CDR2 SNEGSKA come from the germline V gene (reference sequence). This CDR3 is CSASGLSTQNQPQHF. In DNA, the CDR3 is TGCAGTGCTAGTGGGCTTTCCACCCAGAATCAGCCCCAGCATTTT.